This T cell receptor (beta chain) emerged from a study of OX40 agonist ivuxolimab in advanced cancers. For the study at large: In three patients, partial responses were observed, one with hepatocellular carcinoma and two with cutaneous melanoma.

Broader study findings: The CD4+ and CD8+ T cells in the blood had expanded clonally by week 6 at 0.1 to 3.0 mg/kg. Expanded clones were, on average, more numerous among CD8+ T cells than CD4+.

Losses at the gene ends were 1 base for V and 7 bases for J; bases not matched to a gene: 9. CDR3 size: 15 residues. Per germline, CDR1 LGHNA and CDR2 YSLEER. As to this clone: The antigen remains undetermined.

The data were produced by immunoSEQ multiplex PCR, yet TCRdb's version contains in-frame clones alone and is incomplete. Of around 60,000 clones in the sample, 80% to 90% are singletons; the top ten hold 2.5% to 3.5%. Exclusion of a patient followed from autoimmune disease history or systemic immunosuppression. This TCR was sampled from an adult with an advanced solid tumor such as melanoma, head and neck, liver or kidney cancer. The chain uses TRBV4-3 and TRBJ2-7, with 8 bases that match TRBD2. Sequenced material: CD4+ or CD8+ T cells sorted from blood, taken in a trial of the OX40 agonist ivuxolimab. Here the CDR3 reads CASSQAGTRVREQYF. CDR3 nucleotides: TGCGCCAGCAGCCAAGCCGGGACTAGGGTGAGGGAGCAGTACTTC.